The 25 T cell receptor beta chains given below trace back to one sample, sequenced in a study of blood T cell repertoires in COVID-19. The table came from immunoSEQ multiplex PCR; TCRdb's copy has only in-frame clones and leaves some out. The table records around 290,000 clones, roughly nine tenths of them present only once. The sample taken for sequencing was peripheral blood. Receptors originate from a woman in her twenties or thirties with COVID-19, enrolled during active disease.

Comment on this clone: At the DNA level, this CDR3 is encoded by other sequences in the same sample as well. V and J are TRBV11-3 and TRBJ2-1; a weak D match, TRBD2 (5 bases). Trimming removed 5 bases at V and 0 bases at J, with 11 bases between. The length of the CDR3 is 15 residues. Germline V gene data show CDR1 as SGHNT and CDR2 as YENEEA. CDR3 loop: CASSPLAGSYNEQFF. The CDR3 nucleotides read TGTGCCAGCAGCCCCCTCGCGGGCTCCTACAATGAGCAGTTCTTC.

This clone has just a few counts. Written as DNA, the CDR3 is TGTGCCAGCAGTGCCCCAGGGGGCCACGAGCAGTACTTC. The encoded protein is CASSAPGGHEQYF. The V call is TRBV28, the J call TRBJ2-7, with 8 nucleotides matching TRBD1. The CDR3 has 13 amino acids. Trimming cost V 5 bases and J 5 bases; bases outside gene matches: 5. CDR1 MDHEN and CDR2 SYDVKM come from the germline V gene. Full variable domain (rest looked up from reference TRBV28 and TRBJ2-7): DVKVTQSSRYLVKRTGEKVFLECVQDMDHENMFWYRQDPGLGLRLIYFSYDVKMKEKGDIPEGYSVSREKKERFSLILESASTNQTSMYLCASSAPGGHEQYFGPGTRLTVT.

The chain links TRBV25-1 to TRBJ1-5, with TRBD1 identical over 7 bases. J lost 7 bases, V lost 3 bases, and 6 bases had no gene match. The CDR3 loop spans 14 amino acids. Germline V gene lookup returns CDR1 MGHDK and CDR2 SYGVNS. The CDR3 sequence: CASSEIGGGQPQHF. In nucleotides, the CDR3 is TGTGCCAGCAGTGAGATAGGGGGCGGGCAGCCCCAGCATTTT.

J is TRBJ1-4 and V is TRBV6-5, with D possibly matching TRBD1 (5 bases). V lost 4 bases, J lost 7 bases, and 13 bases lay in between. Germline V CDR1 and CDR2: MNHEY, SVGAGI. The CDR3 is 14 residues long. For the CDR3, the DNA is TGTGCCAGCAGTTCACTCCTCGGGGGTGAAAAACTGTTTTTT. This sequence encodes CASSSLLGGEKLFF.

CDR3 sequence (DNA): TGTGCCAGCAGCCAAGAGACAGGGGCAGCTTTCTTT. Its protein product is CASSQETGAAFF. This chain joins TRBV6-2 or TRBV6-3 and TRBJ1-1; 8 bases align to TRBD1. This CDR3 region has 12 residues. The V gene's germline CDR1 is MNHEY and CDR2 SVGEGT. V dropped 6 bases and J dropped 10; count of bases not matched to a gene: 7.

As concerns this clone: This sample also contains other DNA sequences that code for the same CDR3. V and J are TRBV5-1 and TRBJ1-1; D call uncertain. Germline V CDR1 and CDR2: SGHRS, YFSETQ. The CDR3 length is 14 residues. The V end was cut by 2 bases, the J end by 2 bases, with 10 bases between. The CDR3 nucleotides read TGCGCCAGCAGCTTTCGGGAACGAAACACTGAAGCTTTCTTT. Translation gives CASSFRERNTEAFF.

The chain employs TRBV30 and TRBJ2-2, with 8 bases identical to TRBD1. CDR3 length equals 13 residues. Germline V lookup: CDR1 GTSNPN, CDR2 SVGIG (reference sequence). The junction had 2 bases not matched to a gene; V was cut back by 2 bases and J by 6 bases. The CDR3 region has the DNA TGTGCCTGGAGTCCCAGGGGGCCCGGGGAGCTGTTTTTT. It codes for CAWSPRGPGELFF.

The rearrangement uses TRBV6-5 and TRBJ1-3; weak D call: TRBD1 (6 bases). This CDR3 comprises 16 residues. Trimming took off 3 bases at V and 0 bases at J, with 12 bases between the two ends. Looked up from germline, CDR1 is MNHEY and CDR2 is SVGAGI. CDR3 amino acids: CASSYGSQGSGNTIYF. CDR3 in DNA: TGTGCCAGCAGTTATGGGTCACAGGGCTCTGGAAACACCATATATTTT.

This chain's CDR3 is CASSLRGIISGNTIYF. The CDR3 DNA reads TGTGCCAGCAGCCTCCGGGGGATAATCTCTGGAAACACCATATATTTT. The rearrangement joins TRBV5-8 to TRBJ1-3; a weak D match, TRBD1 (5 bases). V lost 4 bases and J lost 0, with 14 bases in between. Germline CDR1 reads SGHTS; CDR2 reads YDEGEE. The CDR3 covers 16 residues.

The J gene is TRBJ1-5, the V gene TRBV18; 9 nucleotides agree with TRBD1. Trimming took 4 bases from V and 7 from J; bases not matched to a gene: 2. The germline V gene has CDR1 KGHSH and CDR2 LQKENI. There are 13 residues in the CDR3. The CDR3 DNA reads TGTGCCAGCTCACGGGACAGGGAGCAGCCCCAGCATTTT. Translation: CASSRDREQPQHF.

V is TRBV7-3 and J is TRBJ2-1, with TRBD2 matching 8 bases. Germline V CDR1 and CDR2: SGHTA, FQGTGA. J gave up 2 bases and V 5 bases, and 5 bases lay outside the gene matches. The CDR3 has 15 residues. Written as DNA, the CDR3 is TGTGCCAGCAGCACCACTAGCGGAGCCTACAATGAGCAGTTCTTC. This codes for CASSTTSGAYNEQFF. The complete variable domain, with remaining parts taken from reference TRBV7-3 and TRBJ2-1, reads GAGVSQTPSNKVTEKGKYVELRCDPISGHTALYWYRQSLGQGPEFLIYFQGTGAADDSGLPNDRFFAVRPEGSVSTLKIQRTERGDSAVYLCASSTTSGAYNEQFFGPGTRLTVL.

In DNA, the CDR3 is TGTGCCAGCAGCACGGGGACATATAGTGAGACCCAGTACTTC. Translated, it gives CASSTGTYSETQYF. The rearrangement uses TRBV5-8 and TRBJ2-5, with D perhaps matching TRBD1 (6 bases). Germline CDR1 is SGHTS and CDR2 is YDEGEE. The CDR3 extends over 14 amino acids. With 4 bases removed from V and 5 bases from J, the gap between germline ends came to 15 bases.

V is TRBV19 and J is TRBJ1-5; D unclear. This CDR3 is built from 15 residues. Germline V gene data show CDR1 as LNHDA and CDR2 as SQIVND (reference sequence). Trimming shortened V by 2 bases and J by 0 bases, and 8 bases separated the two germline ends. CDR3 in DNA: TGTGCCAGTAGTATATCCTTATTTAGCAATCAGCCCCAGCATTTT. Residues: CASSISLFSNQPQHF.

The V and J genes are TRBV5-1 and TRBJ1-5, with D possibly TRBD1 on 6 matching bases. In germline, CDR1 is SGHRS, CDR2 YFSETQ. V lost 2 bases to trimming and J lost 7 bases, with 19 bases between them. The CDR3 runs to 16 residues. The chain's CDR3 is CASSFSGPEGEQPQHF. Written as DNA, the CDR3 is TGCGCCAGCAGCTTTTCAGGGCCAGAGGGGGAACAGCCCCAGCATTTT.

The rearrangement links TRBV6-1 to TRBJ2-7, with 8 positions matching TRBD1. J gave up 6 bases and V 1 base, and 8 bases lay outside the gene matches. CDR1 and CDR2 (germline): MNHNS, SASEGT. The CDR3 contains 15 residues. Here the CDR3 reads CASSEVRTGIGEQYF. The CDR3 DNA is TGTGCCAGCAGTGAAGTTCGGACAGGGATCGGCGAGCAGTACTTC.

The count of this clone is one. V is TRBV27 and J is TRBJ2-7, with 10 bases that match TRBD1. The CDR3 is 15 amino acids. V shed 6 bases, J shed 3 bases, and the junction held 8 bases outside the gene matches. The germline CDR1 and CDR2 sequences are MNHEY and SMNVEV (reference sequence). In DNA, the CDR3 is TGTGCCAGCAGAACGGGACAGGGGACGGTCTACGAGCAGTACTTC. Its translation is CASRTGQGTVYEQYF.

The chain recombines TRBV28 with TRBJ1-5; no clear D. With 2 bases removed from V and 1 base from J, the gap between germline ends came to 12 bases. This CDR3 region has 16 residues. From germline, CDR1 is MDHEN and CDR2 SYDVKM. CDR3 coding DNA: TGTGCCAGCAGTTTAGTCCCCTCTTCGAGCAATCAGCCCCAGCATTTT. It yields the protein CASSLVPSSSNQPQHF.

The V call is TRBV28, the J call TRBJ2-3, with 8 bases matching TRBD2. CDR1 and CDR2 (germline): MDHEN, SYDVKM. There are 17 residues in the CDR3. J gave up 2 bases and V 3 bases, and 10 bases lay outside the gene matches. This chain's CDR3 is CASSFLPLSGNTDTQYF. The DNA of the CDR3 is TGTGCCAGCAGTTTTCTCCCCCTTAGCGGGAACACAGATACGCAGTATTTT.

V is TRBV27 and J is TRBJ1-4; D may be TRBD1 (6 bases). The CDR3 length is 14 residues. The V end was cut by 3 bases, the J end by 5 bases, with 10 bases between. Germline V CDR1 and CDR2: MNHEY, SMNVEV (reference sequence). In nucleotides, the CDR3 is TGTGCCAGCAGTTTGCAGGGGACAAATGAAAAACTGTTTTTT. It encodes CASSLQGTNEKLFF. Looking up the rest from reference TRBV27 and TRBJ1-4 gives the full variable domain: EAQVTQNPRYLITVTGKKLTVTCSQNMNHEYMSWYRQDPGLGLRQIYYSMNVEVTDKGDVPEGYKVSRKEKRNFPLILESPSPNQTSLYFCASSLQGTNEKLFFGSGTQLSVL.

This sequence joins TRBV2 and TRBJ2-1; maybe TRBD2 (6 bases). This CDR3 region has 14 residues. From germline, CDR1 is SNHLY and CDR2 FYNNEI. V was cut by 6 bases and J by 5 bases, with 14 bases left in between. The CDR3 DNA reads as TGTGCCAGCAGAAAGGGACTGGCCAACAATGAGCAGTTCTTC. Its protein is CASRKGLANNEQFF.

The chain is built from TRBV14 and TRBJ2-6; 12 bases line up with TRBD1. V gave up 3 bases and J gave up 3 bases; unmatched junction bases: 6. This CDR3 has 18 residues. Germline V CDR1 and CDR2: SGHDN, FVKESK. CDR3 nucleotide sequence: TGTGCCAGCAGCCAGGCGGGACAGGGGGCTTTTGGGGCCAACGTCCTGACTTTC. This translates into CASSQAGQGAFGANVLTF.

The chain combines TRBV5-1 with TRBJ2-1, with 11 bases identical to TRBD2. The length of the CDR3 is 15 residues. Losses at the gene ends were 4 bases for V and 10 bases for J; bases not matched to a gene: 10. Germline CDR1 is SGHRS and CDR2 is YFSETQ. The CDR3 DNA reads as TGCGCCAGCAGCCTCGGACTAGCGGGCGGGCGGGAGCAGTTCTTC. This gives the protein CASSLGLAGGREQFF.

The chain recombines TRBV28 with TRBJ1-1; D perhaps matches TRBD1 (6 bases). Germline V gene lookup returns CDR1 MDHEN and CDR2 SYDVKM. The CDR3 runs 12 residues. Trimming shortened V by 5 bases and J by 7 bases, and 11 bases separated the two germline ends. The CDR3 reads CASSTTGFEAFF. CDR3 coding DNA: TGTGCCAGCAGTACCACAGGGTTTGAAGCTTTCTTT.

The V and J genes are TRBV7-3 and TRBJ2-3; TRBD2 might be the D (5 bases). CDR1 is SGHTA and CDR2 is FQGTGA in the germline V gene. Trimming removed 2 bases at V and 4 bases at J, with 10 bases between. This CDR3 has 14 residues. In DNA, the CDR3 is TGTGCCAGCAGCTTAGGTCGGGGAGCAGATACGCAGTATTTT. Protein product: CASSLGRGADTQYF.

The V gene is TRBV7-2, the J gene TRBJ2-7, with D tentatively TRBD2 (5 bases). The CDR3 is made up of 13 amino acids. V was trimmed by 5 bases and J by 3 bases, leaving 11 bases between them. Germline lookup yields CDR1 SGHTA and CDR2 FQGNSA. In nucleotides, the CDR3 is TGTGCCAGCAGCAACCAAACTAGCTACGAGCAGTACTTC. As protein: CASSNQTSYEQYF.